The rows below give T cell receptor beta chains drawn from one sample of a study of persistence of HIV-infected CD4 T cells. The antigens of these receptors remain unknown. Profiled with immunoSEQ multiplex PCR; TCRdb holds only in-frame clones, not every one. Among 46,000 or so clones, under 85% were seen once, and the ten largest hold about 3%. Sequenced material: CD4+ T cells sorted from PBMCs after roughly 18-hour stimulation, taken from a patient who received antiretroviral therapy. Receptors were obtained from an adult man with HIV who was CMV-seropositive. The CDR3 runs from the conserved cysteine through the conserved F or W. Fields, in order: clone size, D gene, V gene, J gene, CDR3 DNA, CDR3 protein. A D gene is named only where the DNA matches it firmly. The size entry is marked missing in some rows and otherwise reads once, few, many or a size class.

>few|NA|TRBV19|TRBJ1-2
TGTGCCAGTAGTACTCAGAGGGGTGGCTACACCTTC
CASSTQRGGYTF
>NA|NA|TRBV30|TRBJ2-2
TGTGCCTGTTCGCGGGACAGTACGACCGGGGAGCTGTTTTTT
CACSRDSTTGELFF
>NA|NA|TRBV7-2|TRBJ2-5
TGTGCCAGCAGCCTCGGGACAACTTTCCAAGAGACCCAGTACTTC
CASSLGTTFQETQYF
>NA|NA|TRBV7-9|TRBJ1-6
TGTGCCAGCAGCTTGGAACAGTATAATTCACCCCTCCACTTT
CASSLEQYNSPLHF
>medium-sized|NA|TRBV6-5|TRBJ1-5
TGTTCCTCCTCCGGTGGGCGGGAAAATCAGCCCCAGCATTTT
CSSSGGRENQPQHF
>NA|NA|TRBV19|TRBJ1-5
TGTGCCAGTAGTATTGGACAGCTTAGCAATCAGCCCCAGCATTTT
CASSIGQLSNQPQHF
>NA|TRBD1|TRBV18|TRBJ1-2
TGTGCCAGCTCACCAGGGACAGGGATCGGTAACTATGGCTACACCTTC
CASSPGTGIGNYGYTF
>NA|NA|TRBV13|TRBJ1-1
TGTGCCAGCAGCTCCGCTGGGTTTGGGAACACTGAAGCTTTCTTT
CASSSAGFGNTEAFF
>NA|NA|TRBV30|TRBJ1-5
TGTGCCTGGAGTGTAGAGTTCGTCGGACATGCCCAGCATTTT
CAWSVEFVGHAQHF
>NA|NA|TRBV4-2|TRBJ1-1
TGTGCCAGCAGCCAACATATTATCGTCCAGCTAGGGGAGTACACTGAAGCTTTCTTT
CASSQHIIVQLGEYTEAFF
>NA|TRBD1|TRBV28|TRBJ1-5
TGTGCCAGCAGCCTGGGACAGCGAGTCCAACCCCAGCATTTT
CASSLGQRVQPQHF
>NA|TRBD1|TRBV11-3|TRBJ1-4
TGTGCCAGCAGCTTGGGGACAGGGGCTCTTAATGAAAAACTGTTTTTT
CASSLGTGALNEKLFF
>NA|TRBD1|TRBV2|TRBJ2-1
TGTGCCAGCATCCTGGGGGGACAGGGTAACAATGAGCAGTTCTTC
CASILGGQGNNEQFF
>NA|NA|TRBV6-2/TRBV6-3|TRBJ1-2
TGTGCCAGCAGTCGCCCTATAGAGGTTAACTATGGCTACACCTTC
CASSRPIEVNYGYTF
>NA|NA|TRBV3-1/TRBV3-2|TRBJ2-2
TGTGCCAGCAGCCACGGCTCTCGGGGGACCGGGGAGCTGTTTTTT
CASSHGSRGTGELFF